Listed here are 10 T cell receptor beta chains from one sample, sequenced in a study of control samples from healthy donors and cancer patients. TCRdb's copy holds only in-frame clones and misses some; the assay was immunoSEQ multiplex PCR. The sample has about 180,000 clones, about 92% seen once. Sample: blood. These TCRs come from a man aged 25-40 years in good health.

This clone was detected once. V gene TRBV9 combines with J gene TRBJ1-4; 7 nucleotides align to TRBD1. The CDR3 is 14 residues long. V lost 1 base to trimming and J lost 5 bases; unmatched junction nucleotides: 2. Germline V lookup: CDR1 SGDLS, CDR2 YYNGEE. CDR3 residues: CASSVQGENEKLFF. CDR3 sequence (DNA): TGTGCCAGCAGCGTACAGGGGGAAAATGAAAAACTGTTTTTT. Full variable domain (outside the CDR3, taken from reference TRBV9 and TRBJ1-4): DSGVTQTPKHLITATGQRVTLRCSPRSGDLSVYWYQQSLDQGLQFLIQYYNGEERAKGNILERFSAQQFPDLHSELNLSSLELGDSALYFCASSVQGENEKLFFGSGTQLSVL.

V gene TRBV28 combines with J gene TRBJ1-2; possible D gene TRBD1, 5 bases. V was cut by 8 bases and J by 4 bases, with 17 bases left in between. The CDR3 contains 14 residues. From germline, CDR1 is MDHEN and CDR2 SYDVKM. This chain's CDR3 is CASLLGPGPYGYTF. The CDR3 DNA reads TGTGCCAGCCTCCTGGGGCCGGGACCCTATGGCTACACCTTC.

J is TRBJ1-2 and V is TRBV6-5; D might be TRBD1 (5 bases). The CDR3 has 14 amino acids. V shed 2 bases and J shed 7 bases, with 14 bases lying between them. The V gene's germline CDR1 is MNHEY and CDR2 SVGAGI. CDR3: CASSYLPDKAGYTF. In DNA, the CDR3 is TGTGCCAGCAGTTACCTCCCGGACAAGGCTGGCTACACCTTC.

The chain links TRBV5-6 to TRBJ2-7; 7 bases map to TRBD1. The trim removed 2 bases at V and 3 bases at J, leaving 5 bases unmatched. Germline-derived CDR1 and CDR2 are SGHDT and YYEEEE. CDR3 length: 14 residues. CDR3 protein: CASSFRGSLYEQYF. DNA for the CDR3: TGTGCCAGCAGCTTCAGGGGGTCTCTCTACGAGCAGTACTTC.

CDR3 sequence: CASRSGTGGNEQFF. CDR3 nucleotide sequence: TGTGCCAGCAGGTCCGGGACAGGGGGCAATGAGCAGTTCTTC. This sequence joins TRBV27 and TRBJ2-1, with 11 positions matching TRBD1. Germline CDR1 reads MNHEY; CDR2 reads SMNVEV (reference sequence). The CDR3 is 14 residues long. V shed 6 bases, J shed 6 bases, and the junction held 4 bases outside the gene matches.

A few counts support this clone. The rearrangement joins TRBV11-2 to TRBJ2-7; 9 bases align to TRBD2. This CDR3 region has 14 residues. V gave up 5 bases and J gave up 4 bases; unmatched junction bases: 6. CDR1 SGHAT and CDR2 FQNNGV come from the germline V gene. This CDR3 reads CASSAAGGVYEQYF. CDR3 DNA sequence: TGTGCCAGCAGCGCGGCGGGGGGGGTGTACGAGCAGTACTTC.

The rearrangement joins TRBV5-6 to TRBJ1-3, with 8 positions matching TRBD1. Germline CDR1 is SGHDT and CDR2 is YYEEEE. The CDR3 is 15 amino acids. The V gene end was trimmed by 6 bases and the J gene end by 2 bases; junction bases not matched to a gene: 7. CDR3 DNA: TGTGCCAGCACCCGGGGGGGACAGGCTGGAAACACCATATATTTT. It encodes CASTRGGQAGNTIYF.

The rearrangement uses TRBV11-1 and TRBJ2-3; D ambiguous. Germline values: CDR1 SGHAT, CDR2 FQDESV (reference sequence). The V end lost 1 base, the J end lost 8 bases, and 13 bases lay between the germline ends. The length of the CDR3 is 14 residues. The CDR3 DNA reads TGTGCCAGCAGCTTAGAGGCAGGTTCGGGTACGCAGTATTTT. This encodes CASSLEAGSGTQYF. The full variable domain, completed using reference TRBV11-1 and TRBJ2-3, is EAEVAQSPRYKITEKSQAVAFWCDPISGHATLYWYRQILGQGPELLVQFQDESVVDDSQLPKDRFSAERLKGVDSTLKIQPAELGDSAMYLCASSLEAGSGTQYFGPGTRLTVL.

The CDR3 DNA sequence: TGCGCCAGCAGCCAAGATCCGGCAGGCAACACCGGGGAGCTGTTTTTT. It specifies CASSQDPAGNTGELFF. The genes are TRBV4-1 and TRBJ2-2; D is unresolved. Deletions cut 0 bases from V and 2 bases from J, with 10 bases between. The germline CDR1 and CDR2 sequences are MGHRA and YSYEKL. The CDR3 runs to 16 residues.

V gene TRBV3-1 (or the pseudogene TRBV3-2) combines with J gene TRBJ1-6; D is unclear. The CDR3 covers 13 residues. Trimming left V 4 bases short and J 6 bases short, with 7 bases between. The germline gives CDR1 LGHDT, CDR2 YNNKEL (reference sequence). Here the CDR3 DNA reads TGTGCCAGCAGCCGGGCCATTAATTCACCCCTCCACTTT. Translation gives CASSRAINSPLHF.